This entry features one T cell receptor beta chain sequence. As yet, its antigen is unknown. This specimen comes from a study of T cell repertoires in cytomegalovirus infection. In the study overall: Indications of both CMV infection and matching HLA type were provided by public TCR beta signatures.

Study results and caveats: HLA-C-restricted TCR beta clonotypes specific for CMV led the ex vivo response. Carriers of CMV and the relevant HLA type were discriminated by public TCR beta frequency.

MiXCR was run by TCRdb on the reads, yielding one entry per CDR3 protein. The repertoire holds roughly 760,000 distinct CDR3 sequences, with roughly 36% as singletons. The V end lost 2 bases, the J end lost 8 bases, and 4 bases lay between the germline ends. Germline loops: CDR1 SNHLY, CDR2 FYNNEI. The CDR3 runs to 11 residues. V is TRBV2 and J is TRBJ2-4, with unresolved D. What was sequenced was PBMCs. This clonotype was sampled from a human donor in good health (CMV status not recorded). Some clones in this sample may be carry-over from other donors' samples. The CDR3 sequence is CASSERDIQYF. CDR3 DNA: TGTGCCAGCAGTGAAAGGGACATTCAGTACTTC.